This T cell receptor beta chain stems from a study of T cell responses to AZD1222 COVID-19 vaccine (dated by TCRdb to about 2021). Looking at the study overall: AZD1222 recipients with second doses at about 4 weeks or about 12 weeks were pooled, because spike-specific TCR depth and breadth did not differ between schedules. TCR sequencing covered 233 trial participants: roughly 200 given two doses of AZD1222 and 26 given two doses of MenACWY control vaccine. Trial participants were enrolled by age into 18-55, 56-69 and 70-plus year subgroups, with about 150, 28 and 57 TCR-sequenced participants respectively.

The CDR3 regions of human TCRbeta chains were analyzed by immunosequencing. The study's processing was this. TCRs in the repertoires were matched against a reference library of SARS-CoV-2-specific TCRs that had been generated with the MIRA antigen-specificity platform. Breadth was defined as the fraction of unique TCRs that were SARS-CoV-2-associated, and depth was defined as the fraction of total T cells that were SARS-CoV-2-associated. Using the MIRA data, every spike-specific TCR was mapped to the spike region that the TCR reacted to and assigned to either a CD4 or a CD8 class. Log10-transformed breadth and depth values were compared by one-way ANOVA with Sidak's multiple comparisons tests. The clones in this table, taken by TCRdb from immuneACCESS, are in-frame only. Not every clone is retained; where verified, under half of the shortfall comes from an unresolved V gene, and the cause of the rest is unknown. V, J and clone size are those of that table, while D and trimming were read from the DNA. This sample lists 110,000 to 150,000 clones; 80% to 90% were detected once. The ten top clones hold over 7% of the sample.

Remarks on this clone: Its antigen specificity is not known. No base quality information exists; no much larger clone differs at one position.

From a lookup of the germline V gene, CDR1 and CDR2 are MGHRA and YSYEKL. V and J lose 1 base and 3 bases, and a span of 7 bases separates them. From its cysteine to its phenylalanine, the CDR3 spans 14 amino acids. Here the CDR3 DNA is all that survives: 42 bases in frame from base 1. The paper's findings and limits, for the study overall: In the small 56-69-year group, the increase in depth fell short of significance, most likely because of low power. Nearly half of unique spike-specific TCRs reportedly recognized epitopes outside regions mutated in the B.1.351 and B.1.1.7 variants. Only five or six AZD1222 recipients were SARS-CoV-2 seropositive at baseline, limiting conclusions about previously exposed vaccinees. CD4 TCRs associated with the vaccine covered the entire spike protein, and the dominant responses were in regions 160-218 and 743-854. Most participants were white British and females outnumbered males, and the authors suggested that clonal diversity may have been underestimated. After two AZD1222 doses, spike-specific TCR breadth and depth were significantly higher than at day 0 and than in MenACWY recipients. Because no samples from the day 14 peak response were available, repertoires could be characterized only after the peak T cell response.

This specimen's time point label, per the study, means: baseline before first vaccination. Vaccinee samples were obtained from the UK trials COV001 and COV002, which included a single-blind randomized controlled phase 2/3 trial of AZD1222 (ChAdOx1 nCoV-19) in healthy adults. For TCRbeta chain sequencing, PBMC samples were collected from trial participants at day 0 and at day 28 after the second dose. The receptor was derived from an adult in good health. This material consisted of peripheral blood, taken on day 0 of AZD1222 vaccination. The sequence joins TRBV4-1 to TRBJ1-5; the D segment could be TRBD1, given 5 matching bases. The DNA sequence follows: TGCGCCAGCAGCCAAGCAGGGACCAATCAGCCCCAGCATTTT. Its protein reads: CASSQAGTNQPQHF.